The clone carrying this T cell receptor beta chain was counted only a few times. As yet, its antigen is unknown. V lost 3 bases, J lost 4 bases, and 7 bases stayed unmatched. The CDR3 is made up of 15 amino acids. Germline CDR1 KGHSH, CDR2 LQKENI. The sample comes from a study of response to subunit inactivated influenza vaccine. Study-wide results and caveats: The authors proposed limited new T cell recruitment per seasonal influenza vaccination.

TCRdb re-derived calls from the RT-PCR reads in MiXCR, one entry per CDR3 protein. The sample holds around 160,000 distinct CDR3 sequences, under 13% seen once. The rearrangement joins TRBV18 to TRBJ2-7, with 9 bases aligning to TRBD1. The sequence was obtained from a man over 45 who received an inactivated influenza vaccine. This material consisted of non-naive T cells sorted from PBMCs, taken 35 to 45 days after vaccination. DNA for the CDR3: TGTGCCAGCTCACCGCCGCGGACAGGGGCTTACGAGCAGTACTTC. This codes for CASSPPRTGAYEQYF.